These 8 T cell receptor beta chains share one sample of origin, sequenced in a study of prognosis after radiotherapy for stage I lung cancer. Amplification of the TCR beta CDR3 (from genomic DNA) was done by two-round multiplex PCR. Round one of PCR was performed, and it used primers specific to each TRBV and TRBJ gene. MiXCR, applied by TCRdb to the multiplex PCR reads, yields one record per CDR3 protein. Found here are some 13,000 distinct CDR3 sequences, around 50% of them singletons; the top ten hold about 27%. The sample consisted of PBMCs, taken before or after stereotactic body radiation therapy (not recorded which). These receptor sequences come from a donor at least 50 years old with non-small cell lung cancer.

This clonotype occurred many times. The V gene is TRBV25-1, the J gene TRBJ2-5; 8 bases align to TRBD1. V shed 3 bases and J 5 bases; nucleotides not matched to a gene: 5. CDR3 length equals 14 residues. Germline CDR1 and CDR2: MGHDK and SYGVNS. The CDR3 nucleotides read TGTGCCAGCAGTGATCAGGGGGCAAGGGAGACCCAGTACTTC. This codes for CASSDQGARETQYF.

The chain recombines TRBV11-3 with TRBJ2-3; 12 bases agree with TRBD1. The CDR3 spans 16 residues. CDR1 and CDR2 from the germline V gene are SGHNT and YENEEA. The junction had 5 bases not matched to a gene; V was cut back by 1 base and J by 6 bases. The CDR3 nucleotides read TGTGCCAGCAGCTTAGGTGTTGGGACAGGGGGCGATACGCAGTATTTT. Its protein product is CASSLGVGTGGDTQYF.

This clonotype has ten or more counts. The V and J genes are TRBV28 and TRBJ1-5; TRBD1 aligns across 7 bases. Germline CDR1 MDHEN, CDR2 SYDVKM. V was pared by 4 bases and J by 0 bases, with 15 bases of the junction left unmatched. The CDR3 has 19 amino acids. The DNA for the CDR3 is TGTGCCAGCAGTTGGGCCCTTACCGGGACAGAATATAGCAATCAGCCCCAGCATTTT. Residues: CASSWALTGTEYSNQPQHF.

This clonotype was counted many times. V gene TRBV9 combines with J gene TRBJ2-2, with unresolved D. The CDR3 runs 13 residues. Germline CDR1 is SGDLS and CDR2 is YYNGEE. Trimming stripped 3 bases from V and 5 bases from J, with 8 bases between. This chain's CDR3 is CASSARITGELFF. The CDR3 coding sequence is TGTGCCAGCAGCGCTAGGATAACCGGGGAGCTGTTTTTT.

This clonotype occurred many times. J is TRBJ2-2 and V is TRBV28; D gene uncertain. The ends were cut back, 1 base at V and 1 base at J, with 10 bases in the middle. The CDR3 contains 16 residues. The germline gives CDR1 MDHEN, CDR2 SYDVKM. DNA for the CDR3: TGTGCCAGCAGTTTATTCTTTCGTCAGAACACCGGGGAGCTGTTTTTT. This translates into CASSLFFRQNTGELFF. The entire variable domain, with the rest obtained from reference TRBV28 and TRBJ2-2, is as follows: DVKVTQSSRYLVKRTGEKVFLECVQDMDHENMFWYRQDPGLGLRLIYFSYDVKMKEKGDIPEGYSVSREKKERFSLILESASTNQTSMYLCASSLFFRQNTGELFFGEGSRLTVL.

This clonotype is medium-sized. J is TRBJ2-1 and V is TRBV5-1; D possibly corresponds to TRBD2 (5 bases). This CDR3 has 14 residues. Per germline, CDR1 SGHRS and CDR2 YFSETQ. Trimming left V 3 bases short and J 8 bases short, with 15 bases between. The CDR3 protein is CASSSTSGGDEQFF. The CDR3 DNA reads as TGCGCCAGCAGCTCTACTAGTGGTGGCGATGAGCAGTTCTTC.

The rearrangement links TRBV6-1 to TRBJ2-1; D not resolved. Trimming took 3 bases from V and 5 from J, leaving 23 bases between them. This CDR3 comprises 18 residues. The germline CDR1 and CDR2 sequences are MNHNS and SASEGT. The CDR3 region is CASSDGALSDSTNNEQFF. CDR3 nucleotides: TGTGCCAGCAGTGACGGAGCCTTATCTGACTCGACGAACAATGAGCAGTTCTTC.

Turning to this clonotype: This could be a read error, since a much larger clone is one nucleotide away. The chain is built from TRBV6-1 and TRBJ2-1, with a weak D call TRBD2 (6 bases). CDR1 is MNHNS, CDR2 SASEGT, per germline. This CDR3 is built from 12 residues. CDR3 in DNA: TGTGCCTTAGGGGAGGTGTACAGTGAGCAGTTCTTC. Translation: CALGEVYSEQFF.